This T cell receptor beta chain was recorded in a study of Graves' ophthalmopathy and Graves' hyperthyroidism. Across the study: Investigators collected peripheral blood at initial diagnosis, before any treatment was given.

Ophthalmopathy cases showed moderate-to-severe activity, scoring CAS ≥3 and NOSPECS ≥4, with duration under 3 months. It was on clinical symptoms, serum thyroxine, TRAb, thyroid ultrasound and orbital computed tomography that diagnosis relied. RNA transcripts served as template for amplifying TCR beta CDR3 sequences. RT-PCR was first run with HTBI primers, then multiplex PCR in a second round. TCRdb re-called the multiplex PCR reads through MiXCR, storing one row per CDR3 protein. Among 300,000 to 400,000 distinct CDR3 sequences listed, roughly a sixth were seen once. Points from the study as a whole: Detection in blood was also observed for most expanded thyroid clonotypes above 0.001 frequency.

The CDR3 is made up of 14 amino acids. The V end lost 0 bases, the J end lost 1 base, and 7 bases lay between the germline ends. The germline gives CDR1 SGDLS, CDR2 YYNGEE. A word on this clonotype: Its antigen is not known.

The sequenced sample consisted of peripheral blood. The origin of this receptor is an adult man with Graves' ophthalmopathy. The chain is built from TRBV9 and TRBJ1-1, with D unclear. The CDR3 coding sequence is TGTGCCAGCAGCGTAGCTACGGGGAACACTGAAGCTTTCTTT. It specifies CASSVATGNTEAFF.